These 9 T cell receptor beta chains were sequenced from one sample in a study of shared T cell receptors in the human thymus. Sequenced by immunoSEQ multiplex PCR; TCRdb stores in-frame clones only, minus some. The data contain under 850,000 clones, around nine tenths of them singletons. This same sample was also taken into another study, of human thymus T cells.

Sequenced: thymocytes. These receptors originate from a boy less than two years old with a congenital heart defect.

The genes are TRBV6-6 and TRBJ1-1; the D is unclear. V lost 0 bases and J 1 base, leaving 3 bases between the germline ends. The CDR3 consists of 13 residues. Per germline, CDR1 MNHNY and CDR2 SVGAGI (reference sequence). For the CDR3, the DNA is TGTGCCAGCAGTTACTCCTGGAACACTGAAGCTTTCTTT. Amino acid sequence: CASSYSWNTEAFF.

This chain links TRBV6-1 with TRBJ2-5; 12 bases map to TRBD1. The germline V gene has CDR1 MNHNS and CDR2 SASEGT. The CDR3 covers 16 residues. V lost 1 base to trimming and J lost 6 bases; unmatched junction nucleotides: 6. The DNA for the CDR3 is TGTGCCAGCAGTGAAGGGGACAGGGGGCCTAGGAAGACCCAGTACTTC. Encoded protein: CASSEGDRGPRKTQYF.

The chain combines TRBV14 with TRBJ2-1; unclear D gene. V dropped 4 bases and J dropped 0 bases, with 16 bases sitting between them. The CDR3 is 17 amino acids. Per the germline V gene, CDR1 is SGHDN and CDR2 is FVKESK. The CDR3 is CASSPYTSESSYNEQFF. For the CDR3, the DNA is TGTGCCAGCAGCCCATACACAAGCGAGAGCTCCTACAATGAGCAGTTCTTC.

V is TRBV27 and J is TRBJ2-1, with 11 bases aligning to TRBD2. There are 16 residues in the CDR3. J gave up 7 bases and V 0 bases, and 5 bases lay outside the gene matches. Germline CDR1 MNHEY, CDR2 SMNVEV (reference sequence). The CDR3 DNA sequence: TGTGCCAGCAGTTTATCCGCGGGACTAGCGGTTAATGAGCAGTTCTTC. The encoded protein is CASSLSAGLAVNEQFF.

V gene TRBV7-8 combines with J gene TRBJ2-3; possible D gene TRBD1, 7 bases. This CDR3 is 15 amino acids long. Germline CDR1 SGHVS, CDR2 FQNEAQ. V was cut by 5 bases and J by 6 bases, with 18 bases left in between. The CDR3 protein is CASSQDRDGGDTQYF. The DNA for the CDR3 is TGTGCCAGCAGCCAAGACAGGGATGGGGGGGATACGCAGTATTTT.

The J gene is TRBJ2-1, the V gene TRBV5-1; TRBD1 agrees at 8 bases. V lost 2 bases and J lost 4; bases outside the gene matches: 11. The CDR3 sequence is 17 residues long. Germline loops: CDR1 SGHRS, CDR2 YFSETQ. The CDR3 DNA sequence: TGCGCCAGCAGCTTCGGCTTCGGACAGGGTCCGTACAATGAGCAGTTCTTC. Translating it yields CASSFGFGQGPYNEQFF.

The chain is built from TRBV13 and TRBJ2-3; 15 bases are a match to TRBD2. In germline, CDR1 is PRHDT, CDR2 FYEKMQ (reference sequence). This CDR3 has 18 amino acids. Germline trimming cut 5 bases from V and 1 base from J; bases unmatched to any gene: 7. The CDR3 protein is CASSPRTSGGVGTDTQYF. For the CDR3, the DNA is TGTGCCAGCAGCCCTCGGACTAGCGGGGGGGTCGGCACAGATACGCAGTATTTT.

The chain joins TRBV10-3 to TRBJ2-5, with a tentative D call TRBD2 (5 bases). Germline V CDR1 and CDR2: ENHRY, SYGVKD. The CDR3 contains 15 residues. The V end lost 6 bases, the J end lost 6 bases, and 20 bases lay between the germline ends. The CDR3 region is CAISVSSGDRKTQYF. The CDR3 DNA follows: TGTGCCATCAGCGTCTCTTCCGGGGATAGAAAGACCCAGTACTTC.

The chain recombines TRBV9 with TRBJ2-7, with 11 bases that match TRBD2. J gave up 4 bases and V 7 bases, and 16 bases lay outside the gene matches. Per the germline V gene, CDR1 is SGDLS and CDR2 is YYNGEE. There are 17 residues in the CDR3. CDR3 nucleotides: TGTGCCAGCGCCCCCCCCGGGGCTAGCGGGAGGACTTACGAGCAGTACTTC. Protein: CASAPPGASGRTYEQYF.